These 14 T cell receptor beta chains were sequenced from one sample in a study of shared clonotypes between healthy human individuals. Clones were read by immunoSEQ multiplex PCR, and TCRdb kept only the in-frame ones, dropping some. The sample records millions of clones, just over 90% being singletons. Terminally differentiated effector memory CD45RA+ cells were excluded from the naive CD8 cells, which were CD45RO-negative and positively selected for CCR7. Material for sequencing was naive CD8+ T cells from PBMCs. These receptors all come from a man between 18 and 35 years old in good health. Some clones in this sample may be carry-over from other donors' samples.

The V call is TRBV11-2, the J call TRBJ2-1; tentative D call: TRBD2 (6 bases). Germline CDR1 reads SGHAT; CDR2 reads FQNNGV. V shed 0 bases and J shed 0 bases, with 12 bases lying between them. The CDR3 has 17 amino acids. The CDR3 loop reads CASSLDHRGISYNEQFF. In DNA, the CDR3 is TGTGCCAGCAGCTTAGATCACCGGGGGATCTCCTACAATGAGCAGTTCTTC.

The genes are TRBV7-9 and TRBJ2-4, with D possibly being TRBD1 (5 bases). V lost 1 base and J 5 bases, leaving 12 bases between the germline ends. Germline V gene lookup returns CDR1 SEHNR and CDR2 FQNEAQ (reference sequence). The CDR3 extends over 15 amino acids. As DNA, the CDR3 is TGTGCCAGCAGCTTAGTTTCCAGGGTGGAAAACATTCAGTACTTC. As protein: CASSLVSRVENIQYF.

V gene TRBV6-1 combines with J gene TRBJ2-5, with TRBD1 as a possible D gene (5 bases). CDR1 MNHNS and CDR2 SASEGT come from the germline V gene. This CDR3 is built from 14 residues. The V end lost 6 bases, the J end lost 0 bases, and 11 bases lay between the germline ends. The CDR3 sequence: CASRPGLYQETQYF. The CDR3 bases are TGTGCCAGCAGACCAGGGTTGTACCAAGAGACCCAGTACTTC.

As to this clone: This sample includes further DNA sequences coding for the same CDR3. The V gene is TRBV27, the J gene TRBJ2-7, with TRBD1 matching 10 bases. The CDR3 spans 14 residues. CDR1 and CDR2 (germline): MNHEY, SMNVEV (reference sequence). The J segment lost 4 bases and the V segment lost 3 bases, leaving 3 bases of the junction unmatched. The CDR3 DNA follows: TGTGCCAGCAGTTTCGGGACAGGGGTGTACGAGCAGTACTTC. Residues: CASSFGTGVYEQYF.

The chain is built from TRBV30 and TRBJ2-7; D gene ambiguous. The CDR3 runs 11 residues. The V gene lost 5 bases and the J gene lost 5 bases, with 10 bases spanning the gap. Looked up from germline, CDR1 is GTSNPN and CDR2 is SVGIG (reference sequence). The CDR3 loop is CAWERWDEQYF. The CDR3 DNA follows: TGTGCCTGGGAACGTTGGGACGAGCAGTACTTC.

The V call is TRBV19, the J call TRBJ2-2; D may be TRBD1 (5 bases). The CDR3 consists of 13 residues. V gave up 10 bases and J gave up 5 bases, with 14 bases separating them. Germline CDR1 and CDR2: LNHDA and SQIVND (reference sequence). The CDR3 protein is CATQRGRTGELFF. CDR3 nucleotides: TGTGCCACACAAAGGGGAAGAACCGGGGAGCTGTTTTTT. Supplemented by reference TRBV19 and TRBJ2-2, the full variable domain reads DGGITQSPKYLFRKEGQNVTLSCEQNLNHDAMYWYRQDPGQGLRLIYYSQIVNDFQKGDIAEGYSVSREKKESFPLTVTSAQKNPTAFYLCATQRGRTGELFFGEGSRLTVL.

The chain employs TRBV27 and TRBJ1-1; D gene ambiguous. The CDR3 is 16 amino acids. CDR1 and CDR2 (germline): MNHEY, SMNVEV (reference sequence). Trimming removed 0 bases at V and 3 bases at J, with 14 bases between. The CDR3 here is CASSLSQKGKYTEAFF. The CDR3 DNA sequence: TGTGCCAGCAGTTTATCTCAGAAAGGGAAGTACACTGAAGCTTTCTTT.

The rearrangement uses TRBV19 and TRBJ2-5; D remains unclear. Germline CDR1 LNHDA, CDR2 SQIVND (reference sequence). Trimming stripped 3 bases from V and 1 base from J, with 12 bases between. The CDR3 consists of 15 residues. CDR3 sequence reads: CASSIFSGGQETQYF. The DNA of the CDR3 is TGTGCCAGTAGTATTTTTTCGGGTGGCCAAGAGACCCAGTACTTC.

This clone was seen more than once but under ten times. The chain employs TRBV7-9 and TRBJ1-1; D is unclear. The CDR3 sequence is 13 residues long. The V end was cut by 4 bases, the J end by 5 bases, with 11 bases between. Germline V gene lookup returns CDR1 SEHNR and CDR2 FQNEAQ (reference sequence). The DNA for the CDR3 is TGTGCCAGCAGCTACGGTACGGGGACTGAAGCTTTCTTT. It is translated as CASSYGTGTEAFF.

The genes are TRBV5-6 and TRBJ2-1; TRBD1 aligns across 7 bases. Germline CDR1 is SGHDT and CDR2 is YYEEEE. The CDR3 is 13 residues long. Germline trimming cut 4 bases from V and 9 bases from J; bases unmatched to any gene: 7. The CDR3 region is CASSVRQGGEQFF. For the CDR3, the DNA is TGTGCCAGCAGCGTACGACAGGGTGGTGAGCAGTTCTTC.

The genes are TRBV15 and TRBJ1-5; D is ambiguous. Between the trimmed V and J ends, which lost 0 bases and 4 bases, there was a span of 13 bases. Germline V CDR1 and CDR2: LNHNV, YYDKDF (reference sequence). This CDR3 is 16 amino acids long. This CDR3 reads CATSRDRWLGNQPQHF. The CDR3 DNA is TGTGCCACCAGCAGAGATAGATGGCTCGGAAATCAGCCCCAGCATTTT.

The V call is TRBV27, the J call TRBJ2-7; tentatively, D is TRBD1 (5 bases). This CDR3 spans 13 amino acids. Germline V CDR1 and CDR2: MNHEY, SMNVEV (reference sequence). V shed 6 bases and J shed 6 bases, with 15 bases lying between them. The CDR3, as DNA: TGTGCCAGCAGCCCCAGGACACCCTCCGAGCAGTACTTC. Encoded protein: CASSPRTPSEQYF.

Here the CDR3 DNA reads TGTGCCAGCAGCAAGGGACAGAGATCCTACGAGCAGTACTTC. As protein: CASSKGQRSYEQYF. The chain has TRBV5-6 and TRBJ2-7, with TRBD1 identical over 7 bases. Germline V gene lookup returns CDR1 SGHDT and CDR2 YYEEEE. This CDR3 has 14 residues. V lost 4 bases to trimming and J lost 1 base; unmatched junction nucleotides: 5.

This chain joins TRBV7-6 and TRBJ2-2; 13 bases map to TRBD2. Germline V gene sequence: CDR1 SGHVS, CDR2 FNYEAQ. The CDR3 covers 20 residues. Trimming took 0 bases from V and 0 from J; bases not matched to a gene: 7. The CDR3 reads CASSLAAGLAGAPNTGELFF. The CDR3 DNA sequence: TGTGCCAGCAGCTTAGCCGCCGGACTAGCGGGAGCACCGAACACCGGGGAGCTGTTTTTT.